This T cell receptor beta chain derives from a study of PD-1 blockade in mismatch repair-deficient tumors. Looking at the study overall: Patients had approximately 12 mismatch repair-deficient cancer types and were previously treated and progressing.

Here immunoSEQ multiplex PCR was the method, and the copy in TCRdb shows in-frame clones only, minus some. This repertoire shows 35,000 or so clones, approximately 85% found once; its top ten account for under 4%. V lost 5 bases and J lost 9, with 11 bases in between. The CDR3 contains 12 residues. CDR1 is SGHNT, CDR2 YENEEA, per germline. The specimen comprised peripheral blood, sampled about 76 weeks after starting pembrolizumab. The receptor's source is an adult with mismatch repair-deficient cancer. The chain uses TRBV11-3 and TRBJ2-1; weak D call: TRBD2 (5 bases). CDR3: CASSPGLIEQFF. The CDR3 DNA is TGTGCCAGCAGCCCCGGACTGATTGAGCAGTTCTTC. The entire variable domain, with the rest obtained from reference TRBV11-3 and TRBJ2-1, is as follows: EAGVVQSPRYKIIEKKQPVAFWCNPISGHNTLYWYLQNLGQGPELLIRYENEEAVDDSQLPKDRFSAERLKGVDSTLKIQPAELGDSAVYLCASSPGLIEQFFGPGTRLTVL.